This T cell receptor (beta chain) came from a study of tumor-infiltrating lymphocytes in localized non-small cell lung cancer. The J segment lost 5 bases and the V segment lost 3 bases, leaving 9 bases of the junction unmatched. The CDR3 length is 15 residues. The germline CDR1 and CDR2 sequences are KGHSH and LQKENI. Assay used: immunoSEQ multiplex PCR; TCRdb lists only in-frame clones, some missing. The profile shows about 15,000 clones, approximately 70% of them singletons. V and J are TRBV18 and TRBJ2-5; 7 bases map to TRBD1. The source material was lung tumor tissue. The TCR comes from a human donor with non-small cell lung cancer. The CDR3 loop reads CASSPRTGAYETQYF. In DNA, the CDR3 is TGTGCCAGCTCACCCCGCACAGGGGCATACGAGACCCAGTACTTC.